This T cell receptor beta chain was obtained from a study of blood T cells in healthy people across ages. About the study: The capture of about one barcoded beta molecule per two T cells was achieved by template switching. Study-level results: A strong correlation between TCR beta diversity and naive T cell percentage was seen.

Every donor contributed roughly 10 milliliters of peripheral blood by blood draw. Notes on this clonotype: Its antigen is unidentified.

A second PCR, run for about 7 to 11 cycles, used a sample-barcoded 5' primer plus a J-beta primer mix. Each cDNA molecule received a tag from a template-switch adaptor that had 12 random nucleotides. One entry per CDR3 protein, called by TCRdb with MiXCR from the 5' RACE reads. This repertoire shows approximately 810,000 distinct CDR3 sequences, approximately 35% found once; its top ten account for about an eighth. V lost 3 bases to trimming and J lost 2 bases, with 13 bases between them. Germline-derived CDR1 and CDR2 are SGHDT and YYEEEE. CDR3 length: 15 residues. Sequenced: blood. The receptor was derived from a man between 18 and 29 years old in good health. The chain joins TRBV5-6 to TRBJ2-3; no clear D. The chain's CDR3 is CASSSYLVDTDTQYF. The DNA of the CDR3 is TGTGCCAGCAGCTCCTACCTAGTCGACACAGATACGCAGTATTTT.